This record covers a single TCR beta chain. What it recognizes is unknown. As for the donors, each was a healthy bone marrow donor. These data are taken from a study of cytomegalovirus exposure and HLA in healthy donors. Study summary: Among the 400 or so donors who were genotyped, 81% fell in the genetic ancestry cluster that is associated with self-reported Caucasian donors. Findings and caveats of the study: Specificity for CMV antigens was confirmed in vitro for a few of the CMV-associated chains. Presence/absence analysis assumed near-uniform sequencing depth across donors.

PCR was performed using 60 Vbeta and 13 Jbeta primers. Only in-frame clones appear in the TCRdb table, and some are missing; sequencing was by immunoSEQ multiplex PCR. The data contain 85,000 to 100,000 clones, 79% of them singletons. Specimen: PBMCs. This TCR came from a male donor in good health and CMV-seropositive.

The CDR3 DNA reads as TGTGCCACCAGCATCCAGGGATCGGGTGGAAACACCATATATTTT. Protein: CATSIQGSGGNTIYF. This chain joins TRBV15 and TRBJ1-3; TRBD1 might be the D (5 bases). CDR3 length: 15 amino acids. Germline CDR1 LNHNV, CDR2 YYDKDF (reference sequence). The germline V and J ends were trimmed by 4 bases and 3 bases, with 13 bases remaining between them. Filled out from reference TRBV15 and TRBJ1-3, the complete variable domain reads DAMVIQNPRYQVTQFGKPVTLSCSQTLNHNVMYWYQQKSSQAPKLLFHYYDKDFNNEADTPDNFQSRRPNTSFCFLDIRSPGLGDTAMYLCATSIQGSGGNTIYFGEGSWLTVV.